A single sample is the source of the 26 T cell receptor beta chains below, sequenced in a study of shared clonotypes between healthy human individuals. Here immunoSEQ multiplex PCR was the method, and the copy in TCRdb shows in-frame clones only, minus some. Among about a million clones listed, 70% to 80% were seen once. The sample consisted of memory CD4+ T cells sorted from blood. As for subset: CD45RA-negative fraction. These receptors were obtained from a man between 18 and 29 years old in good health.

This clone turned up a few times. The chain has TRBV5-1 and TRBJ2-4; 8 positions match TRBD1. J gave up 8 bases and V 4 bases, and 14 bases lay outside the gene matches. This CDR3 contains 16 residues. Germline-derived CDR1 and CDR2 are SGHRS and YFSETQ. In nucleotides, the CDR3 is TGCGCCAGCAGCCCCAGGGGGCCGAGGGATAGGGACATTCAGTACTTC. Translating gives CASSPRGPRDRDIQYF.

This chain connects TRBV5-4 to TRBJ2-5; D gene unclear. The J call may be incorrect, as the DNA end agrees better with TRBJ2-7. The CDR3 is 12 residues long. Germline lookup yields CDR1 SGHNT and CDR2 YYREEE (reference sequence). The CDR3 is CASSKDPYEQYF. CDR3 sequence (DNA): TGTGCCAGCAGCAAGGATCCTTACGAGCAGTACTTC.

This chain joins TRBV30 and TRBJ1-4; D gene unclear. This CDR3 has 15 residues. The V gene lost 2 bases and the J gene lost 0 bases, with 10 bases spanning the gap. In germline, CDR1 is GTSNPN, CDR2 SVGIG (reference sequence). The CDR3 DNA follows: TGTGCCTGGAGTCGGGCAGCCACAACTAATGAAAAACTGTTTTTT. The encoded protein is CAWSRAATTNEKLFF. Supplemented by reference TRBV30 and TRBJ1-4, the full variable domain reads SQTIHQWPATLVQPVGSPLSLECTVEGTSNPNLYWYRQAAGRGLQLLFYSVGIGQISSEVPQNLSASRPQDRQFILSSKKLLLSDSGFYLCAWSRAATTNEKLFFGSGTQLSVL.

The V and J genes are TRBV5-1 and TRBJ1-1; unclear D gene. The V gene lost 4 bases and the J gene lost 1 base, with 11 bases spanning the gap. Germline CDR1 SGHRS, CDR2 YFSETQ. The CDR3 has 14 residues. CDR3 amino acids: CASSDLDGNTEAFF. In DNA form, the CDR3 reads TGCGCCAGCAGCGATCTGGACGGGAACACTGAAGCTTTCTTT. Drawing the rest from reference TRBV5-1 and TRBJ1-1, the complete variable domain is KAGVTQTPRYLIKTRGQQVTLSCSPISGHRSVSWYQQTPGQGLQFLFEYFSETQRNKGNFPGRFSGRQFSNSRSEMNVSTLELGDSALYLCASSDLDGNTEAFFGQGTRLTVV.

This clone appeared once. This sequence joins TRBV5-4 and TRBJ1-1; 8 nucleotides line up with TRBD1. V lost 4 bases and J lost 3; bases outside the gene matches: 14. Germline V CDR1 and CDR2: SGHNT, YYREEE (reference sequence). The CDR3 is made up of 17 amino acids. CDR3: CASSQPKWGQADTEAFF. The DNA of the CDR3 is TGTGCCAGCAGCCAGCCCAAATGGGGACAGGCCGACACTGAAGCTTTCTTT.

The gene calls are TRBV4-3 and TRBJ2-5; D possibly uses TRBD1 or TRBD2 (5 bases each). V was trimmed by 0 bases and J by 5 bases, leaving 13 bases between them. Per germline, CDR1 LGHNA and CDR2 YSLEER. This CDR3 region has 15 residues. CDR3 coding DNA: TGCGCCAGCAGCCAAGAAGGCAGGGAGAGGGAGACCCAGTACTTC. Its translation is CASSQEGRERETQYF.

The CDR3 here is CASTPLAGAQTIYEQYF. The CDR3 DNA reads as TGTGCCAGCACCCCTCTGGCAGGGGCCCAAACCATCTACGAGCAGTACTTC. The rearrangement joins TRBV7-2 to TRBJ2-7, with D perhaps matching TRBD1 (6 bases). Deletions cut 7 bases from V and 3 bases from J, with 25 bases between. This CDR3 has 17 residues. From germline, CDR1 is SGHTA and CDR2 FQGNSA.

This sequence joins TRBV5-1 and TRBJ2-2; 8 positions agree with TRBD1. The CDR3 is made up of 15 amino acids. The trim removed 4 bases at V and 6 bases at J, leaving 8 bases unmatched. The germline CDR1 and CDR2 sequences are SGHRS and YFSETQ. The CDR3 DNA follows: TGCGCCAGCAGCCCCCTGGAGACAGGGGCCGGGGAGCTGTTTTTT. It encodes CASSPLETGAGELFF.

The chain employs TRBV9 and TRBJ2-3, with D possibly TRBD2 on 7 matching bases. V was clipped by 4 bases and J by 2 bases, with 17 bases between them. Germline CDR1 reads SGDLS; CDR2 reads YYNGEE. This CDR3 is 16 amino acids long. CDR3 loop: CASSPRGGDTTDTQYF. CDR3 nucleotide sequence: TGTGCCAGCAGCCCCAGGGGAGGGGACACCACAGATACGCAGTATTTT. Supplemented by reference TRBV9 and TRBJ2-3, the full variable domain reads DSGVTQTPKHLITATGQRVTLRCSPRSGDLSVYWYQQSLDQGLQFLIQYYNGEERAKGNILERFSAQQFPDLHSELNLSSLELGDSALYFCASSPRGGDTTDTQYFGPGTRLTVL.

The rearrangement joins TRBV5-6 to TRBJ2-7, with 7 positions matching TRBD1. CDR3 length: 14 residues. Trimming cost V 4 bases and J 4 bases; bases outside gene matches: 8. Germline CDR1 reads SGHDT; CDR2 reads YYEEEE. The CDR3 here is CASSLDRAAYEQYF. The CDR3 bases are TGTGCCAGCAGCCTTGACAGGGCCGCTTACGAGCAGTACTTC.

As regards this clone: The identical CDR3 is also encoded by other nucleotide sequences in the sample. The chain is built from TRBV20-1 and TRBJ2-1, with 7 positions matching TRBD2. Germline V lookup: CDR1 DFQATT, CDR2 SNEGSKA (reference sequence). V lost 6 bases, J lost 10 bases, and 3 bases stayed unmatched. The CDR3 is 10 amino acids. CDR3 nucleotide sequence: TGCAGTGCGCCGCGGGGGGAGCAGTTCTTC. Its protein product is CSAPRGEQFF.

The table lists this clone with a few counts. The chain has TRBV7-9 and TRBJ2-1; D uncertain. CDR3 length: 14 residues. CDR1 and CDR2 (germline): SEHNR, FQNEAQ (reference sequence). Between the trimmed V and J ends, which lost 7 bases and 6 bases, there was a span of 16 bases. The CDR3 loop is CASTPGSAVNEQFF. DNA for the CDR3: TGTGCCAGCACCCCCGGGTCGGCGGTCAATGAGCAGTTCTTC.

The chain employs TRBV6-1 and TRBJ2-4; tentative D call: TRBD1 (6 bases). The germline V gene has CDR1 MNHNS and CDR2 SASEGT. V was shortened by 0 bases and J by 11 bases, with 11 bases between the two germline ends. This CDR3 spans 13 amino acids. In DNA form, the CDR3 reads TGTGCCAGCAGTGAAGCGACAGGCGTCTTTCAGTACTTC. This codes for CASSEATGVFQYF.

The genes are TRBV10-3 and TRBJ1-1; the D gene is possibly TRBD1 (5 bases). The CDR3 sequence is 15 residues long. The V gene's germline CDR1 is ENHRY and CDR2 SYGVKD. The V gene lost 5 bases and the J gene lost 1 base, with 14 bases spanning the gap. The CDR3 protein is CAISRTGPGNTEAFF. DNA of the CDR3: TGTGCCATCAGTAGAACAGGTCCAGGGAACACTGAAGCTTTCTTT.

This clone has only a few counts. The CDR3 protein is CASSYSDGELFF. In nucleotides, the CDR3 is TGTGCCAGCAGTTACTCGGACGGGGAGCTGTTTTTT. V is TRBV6-6 and J is TRBJ2-2; D call uncertain. V lost 0 bases and J 7 bases, leaving 3 bases between the germline ends. CDR3 size: 12 residues. Germline V gives CDR1 MNHNY, CDR2 SVGAGI (reference sequence).

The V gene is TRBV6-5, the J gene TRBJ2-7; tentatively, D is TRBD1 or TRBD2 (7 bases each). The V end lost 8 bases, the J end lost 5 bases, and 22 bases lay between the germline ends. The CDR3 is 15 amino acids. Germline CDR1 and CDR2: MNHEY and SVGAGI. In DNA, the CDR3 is TGTGCCAGCCGCCTCGGGGGAGGGGGCCCTGACGAGCAGTACTTC. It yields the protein CASRLGGGGPDEQYF.

CDR3 sequence (DNA): TGTGCCAGCAGCCCGAGAGCACAGGGGGACCACACCGGGGAGCTGTTTTTT. This gives the protein CASSPRAQGDHTGELFF. This chain joins TRBV7-3 and TRBJ2-2; 8 bases agree with TRBD1. V was pared by 5 bases and J by 3 bases, with 11 bases of the junction left unmatched. The CDR3 contains 17 residues. From germline, CDR1 is SGHTA and CDR2 FQGTGA.

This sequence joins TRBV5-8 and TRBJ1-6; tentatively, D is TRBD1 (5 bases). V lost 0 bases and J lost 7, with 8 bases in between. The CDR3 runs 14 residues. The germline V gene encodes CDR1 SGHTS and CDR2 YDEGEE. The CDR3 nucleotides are TGTGCCAGCAGCTTGGAGAACAGGAATTCACCCCTCCACTTT. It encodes CASSLENRNSPLHF.

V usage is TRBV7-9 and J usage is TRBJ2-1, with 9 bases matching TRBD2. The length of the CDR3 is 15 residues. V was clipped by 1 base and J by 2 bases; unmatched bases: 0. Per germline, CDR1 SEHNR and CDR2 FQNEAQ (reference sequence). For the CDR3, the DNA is TGTGCCAGCAGCTTAGGGACTAGCGCCTACAATGAGCAGTTCTTC. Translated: CASSLGTSAYNEQFF.

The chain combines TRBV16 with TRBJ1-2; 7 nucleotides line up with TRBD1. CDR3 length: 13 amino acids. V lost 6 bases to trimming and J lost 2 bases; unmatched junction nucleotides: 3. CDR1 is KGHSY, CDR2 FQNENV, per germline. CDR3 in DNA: TGTGCCAGCAGAGAGGGACAGAACTATGGCTACACCTTC. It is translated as CASREGQNYGYTF.

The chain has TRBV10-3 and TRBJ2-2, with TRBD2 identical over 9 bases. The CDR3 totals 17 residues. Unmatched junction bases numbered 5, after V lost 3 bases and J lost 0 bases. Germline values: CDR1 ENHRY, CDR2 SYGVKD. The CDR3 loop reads CAISDDPSGANTGELFF. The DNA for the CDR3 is TGTGCCATCAGTGATGATCCTAGCGGGGCGAACACCGGGGAGCTGTTTTTT.

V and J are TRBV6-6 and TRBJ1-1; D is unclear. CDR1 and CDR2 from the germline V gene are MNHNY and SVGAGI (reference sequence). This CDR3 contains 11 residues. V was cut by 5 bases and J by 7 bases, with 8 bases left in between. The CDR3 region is CASSGDFEAFF. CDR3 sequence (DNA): TGTGCCAGCAGTGGGGATTTTGAAGCTTTCTTT.

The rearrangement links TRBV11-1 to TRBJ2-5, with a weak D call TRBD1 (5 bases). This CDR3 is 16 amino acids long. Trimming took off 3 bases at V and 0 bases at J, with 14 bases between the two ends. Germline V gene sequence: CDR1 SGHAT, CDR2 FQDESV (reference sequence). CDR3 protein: CASSFTSTEYQETQYF. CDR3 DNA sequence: TGTGCCAGCAGCTTTACTTCGACAGAGTACCAAGAGACCCAGTACTTC.

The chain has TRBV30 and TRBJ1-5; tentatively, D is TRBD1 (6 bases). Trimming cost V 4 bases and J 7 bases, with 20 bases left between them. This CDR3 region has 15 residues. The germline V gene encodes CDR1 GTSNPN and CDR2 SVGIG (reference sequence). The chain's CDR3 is CAWMKPDRSGQPQHF. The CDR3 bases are TGTGCCTGGATGAAGCCCGACAGGAGCGGACAGCCCCAGCATTTT.

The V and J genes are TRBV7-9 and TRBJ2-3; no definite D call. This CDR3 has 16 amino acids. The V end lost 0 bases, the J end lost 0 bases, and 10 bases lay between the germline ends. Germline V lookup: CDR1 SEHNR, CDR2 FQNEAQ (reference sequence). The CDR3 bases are TGTGCCAGCAGCTTAGCATTCCACAGTAGCACAGATACGCAGTATTTT. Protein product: CASSLAFHSSTDTQYF.

The CDR3 region has the DNA TGTGCCAGCAGTCTACTACCGAGGAATTCACCCCTCCACTTT. Protein product: CASSLLPRNSPLHF. The chain combines TRBV27 with TRBJ1-6; D gene unclear. The V gene's germline CDR1 is MNHEY and CDR2 SMNVEV (reference sequence). The CDR3 sequence is 14 residues long. V lost 5 bases to trimming and J lost 7 bases, with 12 bases between them.